These 17 T cell receptor beta chains share one sample of origin, sequenced in a study of blood T cell repertoires in COVID-19. Clones were read by immunoSEQ multiplex PCR, and TCRdb kept only the in-frame ones, dropping some. Here the sample spans hundreds of thousands of clones, less than 85% being singletons. Specimen: PBMCs or T cells enriched from blood (not recorded which). The receptors shown here come from a man aged 35 to 55 who had recovered from COVID-19.

This clone appeared once. This sequence joins TRBV11-3 and TRBJ2-1, with 10 bases matching TRBD2. CDR1 and CDR2 from the germline V gene are SGHNT and YENEEA. V shed 6 bases and J 8 bases; nucleotides not matched to a gene: 13. The CDR3 spans 16 residues. The CDR3 DNA is TGTGCCAGCAGGGATACTCTAGCGGGAGTAGGCGATGAGCAGTTCTTC. This codes for CASRDTLAGVGDEQFF.

The chain employs TRBV9 and TRBJ2-3; TRBD2 agrees at 7 bases. V shed 7 bases, J shed 4 bases, and the junction held 6 bases outside the gene matches. The CDR3 totals 13 residues. Per germline, CDR1 SGDLS and CDR2 YYNGEE. The CDR3 nucleotides read TGTGCCAGCGGTTTAGCGGGTGCAGATACGCAGTATTTT. It is translated as CASGLAGADTQYF.

The chain carries TRBV19 and TRBJ1-4; 9 bases fit TRBD1. The germline CDR1 and CDR2 sequences are LNHDA and SQIVND (reference sequence). The ends lost 2 bases at V and 8 bases at J; junction bases unmatched: 3. This CDR3 has 14 residues. The CDR3 sequence is CASSITGGMEKLFF. In DNA form, the CDR3 reads TGTGCCAGTAGTATAACAGGGGGCATGGAAAAACTGTTTTTT. Filled out from reference TRBV19 and TRBJ1-4, the complete variable domain reads DGGITQSPKYLFRKEGQNVTLSCEQNLNHDAMYWYRQDPGQGLRLIYYSQIVNDFQKGDIAEGYSVSREKKESFPLTVTSAQKNPTAFYLCASSITGGMEKLFFGSGTQLSVL.

This clone was observed a handful of times. V is TRBV9 and J is TRBJ2-5; TRBD2 matches at 7 bases. The V segment lost 0 bases and the J segment 4 bases; nucleotides outside the gene matches: 6. The CDR3 extends over 15 amino acids. Germline assignment: CDR1 SGDLS and CDR2 YYNGEE. CDR3 sequence (DNA): TGTGCCAGCAGCGTAGTTCGGGGAGGGTCAGAGACCCAGTACTTC. Protein sequence: CASSVVRGGSETQYF.

V gene TRBV5-1 combines with J gene TRBJ2-1; possible D gene TRBD1, 5 bases. The CDR3 extends over 17 amino acids. Germline V gives CDR1 SGHRS, CDR2 YFSETQ. V gave up 3 bases and J gave up 2 bases, with 18 bases separating them. The CDR3 region has the DNA TGCGCCAGCAGCTATGTTGTGGGGCGAGGTCCCTACAATGAGCAGTTCTTC. Translating it yields CASSYVVGRGPYNEQFF.

This clone was observed once. J is TRBJ2-3 and V is TRBV7-6; 9 bases agree with TRBD2. Germline CDR1 and CDR2: SGHVS and FNYEAQ. J was trimmed by 5 bases and V by 5 bases; bases with no gene match: 17. The CDR3 is made up of 18 amino acids. The CDR3 sequence is CASSQVAGGPSLEDTQYF. CDR3 coding DNA: TGTGCCAGCAGCCAGGTGGCGGGAGGGCCGTCTTTGGAAGATACGCAGTATTTT.

The V and J genes are TRBV7-9 and TRBJ2-1; 9 nucleotides align to TRBD2. The CDR3 consists of 17 residues. Germline CDR1 SEHNR, CDR2 FQNEAQ (reference sequence). The J segment lost 7 bases and the V segment lost 2 bases, leaving 12 bases of the junction unmatched. The DNA for the CDR3 is TGTGCCAGCAGCTTATCGTTCGGGGCTAGCGGGGCAAATGAGCAGTTCTTC. Translating gives CASSLSFGASGANEQFF.

The rearrangement joins TRBV27 to TRBJ1-2, with D possibly matching TRBD1 (5 bases). The CDR3 runs to 16 residues. Germline V gene lookup returns CDR1 MNHEY and CDR2 SMNVEV (reference sequence). Deletions cut 0 bases from V and 4 bases from J, with 15 bases between. CDR3 nucleotides: TGTGCCAGCAGTTTATCGTGGCAGGGCGCCTTCTATGGCTACACCTTC. Translated, it gives CASSLSWQGAFYGYTF.

The rearrangement links TRBV24-1 to TRBJ2-1, with TRBD2 identical over 12 bases. Germline-derived CDR1 and CDR2 are KGHDR and SFDVKD. V dropped 4 bases and J dropped 9; count of bases not matched to a gene: 9. The CDR3 consists of 16 residues. CDR3 nucleotides: TGTGCCACCAGTGACCAGGCGACTAGCGGGAGACGTGAGCAGTTCTTC. Encoded protein: CATSDQATSGRREQFF.

The DNA of the CDR3 is TGTGCCAGCAGCTTGGGACTGAAAGCTTTCTTT. As protein: CASSLGLKAFF. The chain carries TRBV7-2 and TRBJ1-1; TRBD1 is a possible D gene (5 bases). CDR1 and CDR2 (germline): SGHTA, FQGNSA. This CDR3 contains 11 residues. Trimming removed 3 bases from V and 9 bases from J, with 8 bases in between.

The J gene is TRBJ1-2, the V gene TRBV5-4; 8 nucleotides align to TRBD1. V dropped 4 bases and J dropped 5; count of bases not matched to a gene: 7. The germline CDR1 and CDR2 sequences are SGHNT and YYREEE (reference sequence). This CDR3 spans 14 amino acids. The CDR3 sequence is CASSPGQELYGYTF. The DNA for the CDR3 is TGTGCCAGCAGCCCGGGACAGGAACTATATGGCTACACCTTC.

The rearrangement uses TRBV24-1 and TRBJ2-2; D call uncertain. This CDR3 region has 14 residues. Looked up from germline, CDR1 is KGHDR and CDR2 is SFDVKD. V was trimmed by 9 bases and J by 4 bases, leaving 14 bases between them. The CDR3 coding sequence is TGTGCCACCTCCGGAGATTTAATCACCGGGGAGCTGTTTTTT. Encoded protein: CATSGDLITGELFF.

J is TRBJ1-1 and V is TRBV28; D gene unclear. Germline lookup yields CDR1 MDHEN and CDR2 SYDVKM. The CDR3 spans 11 residues. Trimming took 7 bases from V and 4 from J, leaving 7 bases between them. CDR3 DNA: TGTGCCAGCAATCGGTTCACTGAAGCTTTCTTT. Its protein product is CASNRFTEAFF.

The V gene is TRBV4-3, the J gene TRBJ1-2; tentatively, D is TRBD1 (6 bases). CDR3 length equals 16 residues. V lost 0 bases and J lost 5, with 16 bases in between. Germline lookup yields CDR1 LGHNA and CDR2 YSLEER. The CDR3 region has the DNA TGCGCCAGCAGCCAAGATCCCGAACAGGGAGTATATGGCTACACCTTC. This encodes CASSQDPEQGVYGYTF.

The genes are TRBV11-3 and TRBJ2-7, with 10 bases that match TRBD2. The CDR3 runs 15 residues. Per germline, CDR1 SGHNT and CDR2 YENEEA. J was trimmed by 0 bases and V by 5 bases; bases with no gene match: 4. Here the CDR3 reads CASSPRTSGSYEQYF. The CDR3 nucleotides read TGTGCCAGCAGCCCTAGGACTAGCGGCTCCTACGAGCAGTACTTC.

The chain uses TRBV14 and TRBJ2-5, with D unclear. V was pared by 0 bases and J by 1 base, with 6 bases between. The CDR3 extends over 14 amino acids. Germline V gene lookup returns CDR1 SGHDN and CDR2 FVKESK. CDR3 sequence reads: CASSQDTVQETQYF. Written as DNA, the CDR3 is TGTGCCAGCAGCCAAGATACAGTCCAAGAGACCCAGTACTTC.

The chain combines TRBV7-2 with TRBJ2-7; 8 nucleotides align to TRBD2. Trimming at V came to 1 base and at J to 6 bases, leaving 5 bases not matched to a gene. CDR1 and CDR2 (germline): SGHTA, FQGNSA. This CDR3 region has 14 residues. CDR3 in amino acids: CASSLGGTRGEQYF. Here the CDR3 DNA reads TGTGCCAGCAGCTTAGGTGGGACTAGGGGCGAGCAGTACTTC.